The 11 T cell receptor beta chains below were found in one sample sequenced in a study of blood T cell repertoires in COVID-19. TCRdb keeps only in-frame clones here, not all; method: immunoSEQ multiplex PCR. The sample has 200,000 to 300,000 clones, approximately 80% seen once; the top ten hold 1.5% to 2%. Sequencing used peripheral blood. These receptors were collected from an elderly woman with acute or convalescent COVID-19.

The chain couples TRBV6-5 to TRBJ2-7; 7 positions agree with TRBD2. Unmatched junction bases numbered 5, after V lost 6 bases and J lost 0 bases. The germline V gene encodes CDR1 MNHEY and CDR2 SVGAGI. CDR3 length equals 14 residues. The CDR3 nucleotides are TGTGCCAGCAGACCCGGGGGGAGCTCCTACGAGCAGTACTTC. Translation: CASRPGGSSYEQYF.

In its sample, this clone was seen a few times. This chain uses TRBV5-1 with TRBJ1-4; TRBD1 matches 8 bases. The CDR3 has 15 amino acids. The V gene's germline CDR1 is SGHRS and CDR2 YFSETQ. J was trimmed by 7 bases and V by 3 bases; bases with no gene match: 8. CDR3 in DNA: TGCGCCAGCAGCTCTTTAGGACAGGGTGGTGAAAAACTGTTTTTT. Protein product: CASSSLGQGGEKLFF. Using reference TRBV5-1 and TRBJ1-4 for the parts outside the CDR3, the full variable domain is KAGVTQTPRYLIKTRGQQVTLSCSPISGHRSVSWYQQTPGQGLQFLFEYFSETQRNKGNFPGRFSGRQFSNSRSEMNVSTLELGDSALYLCASSSLGQGGEKLFFGSGTQLSVL.

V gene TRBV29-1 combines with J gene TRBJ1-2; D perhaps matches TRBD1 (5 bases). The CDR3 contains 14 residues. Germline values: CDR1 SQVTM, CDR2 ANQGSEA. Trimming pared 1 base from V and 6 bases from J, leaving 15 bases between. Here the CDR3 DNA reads TGCAGCGTTGAAGGGGGCGGAACAGGCAATGGCTACACCTTC. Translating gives CSVEGGGTGNGYTF. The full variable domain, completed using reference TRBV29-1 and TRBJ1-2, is SAVISQKPSRDICQRGTSLTIQCQVDSQVTMMFWYRQQPGQSLTLIATANQGSEATYESGFVIDKFPISRPNLTFSTLTVSNMSPEDSSIYLCSVEGGGTGNGYTFGSGTRLTVV.

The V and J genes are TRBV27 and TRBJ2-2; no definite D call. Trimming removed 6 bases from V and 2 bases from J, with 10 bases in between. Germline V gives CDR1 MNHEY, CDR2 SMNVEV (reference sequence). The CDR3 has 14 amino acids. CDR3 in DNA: TGTGCCAGCAGCGGCAGGTCCAACACCGGGGAGCTGTTTTTT. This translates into CASSGRSNTGELFF.

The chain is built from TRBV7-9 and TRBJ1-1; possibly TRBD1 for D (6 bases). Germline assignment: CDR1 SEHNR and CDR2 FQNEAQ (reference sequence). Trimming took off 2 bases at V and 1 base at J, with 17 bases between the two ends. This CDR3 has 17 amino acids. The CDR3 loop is CASSLSAGVRWNTEAFF. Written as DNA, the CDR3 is TGTGCCAGCAGCTTATCGGCAGGGGTACGATGGAACACTGAAGCTTTCTTT.

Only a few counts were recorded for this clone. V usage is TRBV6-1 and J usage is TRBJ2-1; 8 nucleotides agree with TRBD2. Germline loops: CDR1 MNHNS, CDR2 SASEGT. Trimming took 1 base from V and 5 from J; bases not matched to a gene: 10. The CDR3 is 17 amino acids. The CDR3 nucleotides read TGTGCCAGCAGTGAAGTGACCTTGGCGGGGGGACACAATGAGCAGTTCTTC. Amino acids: CASSEVTLAGGHNEQFF.

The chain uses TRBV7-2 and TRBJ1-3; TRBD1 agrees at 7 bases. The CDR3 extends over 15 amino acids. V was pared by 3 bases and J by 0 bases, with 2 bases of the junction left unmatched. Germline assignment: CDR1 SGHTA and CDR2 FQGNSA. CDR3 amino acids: CASSLTGSSGNTIYF. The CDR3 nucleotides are TGTGCCAGCAGCTTGACAGGGTCCTCTGGAAACACCATATATTTT.

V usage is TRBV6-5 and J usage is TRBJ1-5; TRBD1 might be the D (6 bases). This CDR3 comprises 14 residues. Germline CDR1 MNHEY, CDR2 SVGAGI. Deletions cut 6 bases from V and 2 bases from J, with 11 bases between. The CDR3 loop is CASRLRTGNQPQHF. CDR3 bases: TGTGCCAGCAGGCTTCGGACAGGCAATCAGCCCCAGCATTTT.

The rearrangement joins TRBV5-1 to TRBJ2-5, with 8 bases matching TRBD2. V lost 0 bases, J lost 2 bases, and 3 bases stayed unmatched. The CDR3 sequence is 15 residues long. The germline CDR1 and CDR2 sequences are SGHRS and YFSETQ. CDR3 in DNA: TGCGCCAGCAGCTTGGAAGCGGGAGTACAAGAGACCCAGTACTTC. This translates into CASSLEAGVQETQYF.

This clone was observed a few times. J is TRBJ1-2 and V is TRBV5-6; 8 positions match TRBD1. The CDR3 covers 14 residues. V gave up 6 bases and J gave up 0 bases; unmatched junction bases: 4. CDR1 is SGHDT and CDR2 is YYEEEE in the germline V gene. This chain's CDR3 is CASTRDRSNYGYTF. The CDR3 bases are TGTGCCAGCACCAGGGACAGGTCTAACTATGGCTACACCTTC.

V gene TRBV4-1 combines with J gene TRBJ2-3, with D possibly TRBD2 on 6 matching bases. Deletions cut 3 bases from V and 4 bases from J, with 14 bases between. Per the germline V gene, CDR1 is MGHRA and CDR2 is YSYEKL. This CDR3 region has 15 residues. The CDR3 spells CASSQGQTSPDTQYF. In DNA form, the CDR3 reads TGCGCCAGCAGCCAGGGTCAGACTAGTCCAGATACGCAGTATTTT.